This T cell receptor beta chain derives from a study of regulatory T cells in long-lasting Graves disease. Background on the study: To qualify as persistent, Graves' disease required over 5 years of antithyroid drugs with positive TSH receptor antibodies. Broader study findings: Relative to newly diagnosed Graves' patients, persistent ones had lower TCR diversity.

This clonotype has more than one count but fewer than ten. Its antigen is not identified. The CDR3 is 16 residues long. Germline V lookup: CDR1 SNHLY, CDR2 FYNNEI. V lost 6 bases and J 4 bases, leaving 19 bases between the germline ends. Time point here: persistent/refractory GD, antithyroid drugs over 5 years with positive TRAb. From PBMCs, RNA was extracted and then used to make the TCR library. From an endocrinology department in Xi'an, China, came the patients. Assembly of TCR beta libraries relied on iRepertoire HTBI primers together with Arm-PCR of CDR3 regions. In the authors' workflow: Taken together, the samples had 55 to 65 TRBV and roughly 14 TRBJ segments identified. Using its own MiXCR run on the multiplex PCR reads, TCRdb lists one record per CDR3 protein. For this entry, the V and J calls and clone size follow TCRdb and not the study's own pipeline. The sample gives about 460,000 distinct CDR3 sequences, 22% of which show up once; 10% to 15% is in the top ten.

The receptor comes from a female donor with Graves disease. The chain uses TRBV2 and TRBJ1-3; D ambiguous. The specimen comprised peripheral blood mononuclear cells (PBMCs), sampled when the disease was refractory, from a patient treated with antithyroid drugs. In DNA form, the CDR3 reads TGTGCCAGCAGCTCTGGCTCCAGTGGTTCCGGAAACACCATATATTTT. Translated, it gives CASSSGSSGSGNTIYF.